Below are 18 T cell receptor beta chains sequenced from a single sample in a study of T cells in women clearing cervical HPV infection. TCRdb's copy holds only in-frame clones and misses some; the assay was immunoSEQ multiplex PCR. The table for this sample gives under 25,000 clones. Specimen: blood buffy coat. These receptors were collected from a woman between 18 and 70 years old with a cervical HPV16 infection that either progressed to CIN3+ or cleared (not recorded which).

Notes on this clone: Read data end 3 residues before the CDR3 end; the end is taken from the germline J gene. The chain combines TRBV28 with TRBJ2-1; 11 nucleotides match TRBD1. The CDR3 covers 14 residues. Germline V gives CDR1 MDHEN, CDR2 SYDVKM. Trimming cost V 6 bases and J 7 bases; bases outside gene matches: 5. CDR3 DNA (partial): TGTGCCAGCAGCACCCGGGACAGGGGGAATGAG. This sequence encodes CASSTRDRGNE. The entire CDR3 protein is CASSTRDRGNEQFF.

As to this clone: The read terminates 3 residues before the CDR3 end, so the remaining end is supplied by the germline J gene. V and J are TRBV7-6 and TRBJ2-1; 9 positions agree with TRBD2. The V and J ends lost 1 base and 1 base, in that order; junction bases with no gene match: 8. The CDR3 is 18 amino acids. In germline, CDR1 is SGHVS, CDR2 FNYEAQ. The CDR3 here is CASSLVSSGGSSYNEQFF. The CDR3 DNA, read in part, is TGTGCCAGCAGCTTAGTATCGAGCGGGGGGTCGTCCTACAATGAG. Full variable domain (outside the CDR3, taken from reference TRBV7-6 and TRBJ2-1): GAGVSQSPRYKVTKRGQDVALRCDPISGHVSLYWYRQALGQGPEFLTYFNYEAQQDKSGLPNDRFSAERPEGSISTLTIQRTEQRDSAMYRCASSLVSSGGSSYNEQFFGPGTRLTVL.

Remarks on this clone: The read stops 3 residues short of the end of the CDR3; the missing end is completed from the germline J gene. This chain joins TRBV7-9 and TRBJ2-3, with a possible D match to TRBD1 (5 bases). The CDR3 covers 15 residues. Germline CDR1 reads SEHNR; CDR2 reads FQNEAQ (reference sequence). Deletions cut 3 bases from V and 0 bases from J, with 10 bases between. The sequenced CDR3 bases are TGTGCCAGCAGCTTGACAGCCCTTAGCACAGATACG. As protein: CASSLTALSTDT. The entire CDR3 protein reads CASSLTALSTDTQYF. The whole variable domain, remainder taken from reference TRBV7-9 and TRBJ2-3, is DTGVSQNPRHKITKRGQNVTFRCDPISEHNRLYWYRQTLGQGPEFLTYFQNEAQLEKSRLLSDRFSAERPKGSFSTLEIQRTEQGDSAMYLCASSLTALSTDTQYFGPGTRLTVL.

Concerning this clone: The read stops 3 residues short of the end of the CDR3; the missing end is completed from the germline J gene. This sequence joins TRBV5-1 and TRBJ1-4; the D gene is possibly TRBD1 (5 bases). This CDR3 region has 15 residues. V shed 0 bases and J shed 8 bases, with 14 bases lying between them. Per germline, CDR1 SGHRS and CDR2 YFSETQ. CDR3 DNA, as far as it was read: TGCGCCAGCAGCTTGGGGCGGGGGGTCTCGGAAAAA. Amino acids: CASSLGRGVSEK. The full CDR3 protein is CASSLGRGVSEKLFF. The full variable domain, completed using reference TRBV5-1 and TRBJ1-4, is KAGVTQTPRYLIKTRGQQVTLSCSPISGHRSVSWYQQTPGQGLQFLFEYFSETQRNKGNFPGRFSGRQFSNSRSEMNVSTLELGDSALYLCASSLGRGVSEKLFFGSGTQLSVL.

A note on this clone: The read comes to an end 3 residues before the CDR3 does, leaving the germline J gene to fill in the end. The chain carries TRBV11-1 and TRBJ2-5; D is ambiguous. Germline V gives CDR1 SGHAT, CDR2 FQDESV (reference sequence). Trimming cost V 1 base and J 2 bases, with 8 bases left between them. This CDR3 contains 14 residues. The sequenced part of the CDR3 DNA is TGTGCCAGCAGCTTAGAAAACAGACAAGAGACC. Translation gives CASSLENRQET. In full, the CDR3 is CASSLENRQETQYF.

A word on this clone: Read sequence stops 3 residues before the CDR3 end, and the germline J gene provides the missing end. The chain carries TRBV5-1 and TRBJ2-2, with D hard to call. Between the trimmed V and J ends, which lost 5 bases and 7 bases, there was a span of 15 bases. Per the germline V gene, CDR1 is SGHRS and CDR2 is YFSETQ. The CDR3 is 14 residues long. The part of the CDR3 DNA that was read is TGCGCCAGCAGTCAGATCACAAGGGTCGGGGAG. It is translated as CASSQITRVGE. Given in full, the CDR3 is CASSQITRVGELFF.

By frequency, this clone registers medium-sized (0.01 to 0.1%). The CDR3 is cut off 3 residues early in the read; its end comes from the germline J gene. The chain combines TRBV7-2 with TRBJ2-3; 10 bases agree with TRBD2. V lost 0 bases to trimming and J lost 8 bases; unmatched junction nucleotides: 8. The CDR3 loop spans 16 amino acids. Germline values: CDR1 SGHTA, CDR2 FQGNSA. The CDR3 sequence: CASSLAPGSGGSTQYF. CDR3 DNA (partial): TGTGCCAGCAGCTTAGCGCCAGGTAGCGGGGGGTCTACG.

Remarks on this clone: The read ends 3 residues shy of where the CDR3 ends; the end is completed using the germline J gene. The rearrangement uses TRBV19 and TRBJ2-3; D might be TRBD1 (6 bases). The V gene's germline CDR1 is LNHDA and CDR2 SQIVND (reference sequence). The CDR3 runs 15 residues. CDR3 protein: CASSMDRDSNQPQYF. CDR3 DNA, as far as it was read: TGTGCCAGTAGTATGGACAGAGATAGCAATCAGCCG.

Details on this clone: Read data end 3 residues before the CDR3 end; the end is taken from the germline J gene. V is TRBV20-1 and J is TRBJ2-7; TRBD1 matches at 7 bases. This CDR3 spans 16 amino acids. V trimming: 6 bases; J trimming: 3 bases; junction bases outside the gene matches: 17. Germline-derived CDR1 and CDR2 are DFQATT and SNEGSKA (reference sequence). CDR3 loop: CSATGTALFKDYEQYF. The sequenced part of the CDR3 DNA is TGCAGTGCAACCGGGACAGCACTATTCAAGGACTACGAG.

Concerning this clone itself: Read sequence stops 3 residues before the CDR3 end, and the germline J gene provides the missing end. The chain combines TRBV7-2 with TRBJ1-1; possible D gene TRBD1, 5 bases. The CDR3 extends over 14 amino acids. CDR1 is SGHTA, CDR2 FQGNSA, per germline. The CDR3 loop is CASSSSRGEETAFF. CDR3 DNA (partial): TGTGCCAGCAGCTCCTCGAGAGGGGAAGAGACC.

The CDR3 bases that were read are TGTGCCTGGAACAGGGAATCTCACGAG. This translates into CAWNRESHE. The full CDR3 protein reads CAWNRESHEQYF. The rearrangement uses TRBV30 and TRBJ2-7; D perhaps matches TRBD1 (6 bases). The observed sequence ends 3 residues before the CDR3 terminus, with the missing tail filled in from the germline J gene. Between the trimmed V and J ends, which lost 4 bases and 5 bases, there was a span of 12 bases. Germline V gene sequence: CDR1 GTSNPN, CDR2 SVGIG (reference sequence). The CDR3 is 12 residues long.

About this clone: From the germline J gene comes the end of the CDR3, since the read stops 3 residues before it. V gene TRBV7-9 combines with J gene TRBJ2-7, with D uncertain. The V end was cut by 2 bases, the J end by 6 bases, with 14 bases between. The CDR3 length is 14 residues. Germline CDR1 SEHNR, CDR2 FQNEAQ (reference sequence). CDR3 sequence: CASSLPQGFGEQYF. The sequenced part of the CDR3 DNA is TGTGCCAGCAGCTTACCTCAAGGGTTCGGCGAG.

A note on this clone: The CDR3 end is not reached by the read, which stops 3 residues before it; the germline J gene fills it in. The V gene is TRBV19, the J gene TRBJ2-3; 10 bases agree with TRBD2. CDR3 size: 16 residues. Trimming at V came to 4 bases and at J to 3 bases, leaving 7 bases not matched to a gene. The germline V gene has CDR1 LNHDA and CDR2 SQIVND (reference sequence). The CDR3 protein is CASSTPLAGETDTQYF. Partial CDR3 DNA: TGTGCCAGTAGTACTCCTCTAGCGGGGGAAACAGATACG.

On this clone itself: The observed sequence ends 3 residues before the CDR3 terminus, with the missing tail filled in from the germline J gene. This chain uses TRBV30 with TRBJ2-2; 8 bases are a match to TRBD1. Germline V gene sequence: CDR1 GTSNPN, CDR2 SVGIG (reference sequence). The trim removed 0 bases at V and 4 bases at J, leaving 4 bases unmatched. CDR3 size: 15 residues. The CDR3 reads CAWSVGTGGTGELFF. Partial CDR3 DNA: TGTGCCTGGAGTGTAGGAACAGGGGGCACCGGGGAG.

Concerning this clone itself: From the germline J gene comes the end of the CDR3, since the read stops 3 residues before it. The rearrangement joins TRBV12-3 or TRBV12-4 to TRBJ1-4; 7 bases fit TRBD1. CDR3 size: 14 residues. V trimming: 8 bases; J trimming: 5 bases; junction bases outside the gene matches: 8. CDR3 residues: CASSRQGGNEKLFF. The CDR3 DNA, read in part, is TGTGCCAGCTCCAGACAGGGCGGGAATGAAAAA.

As for this clone: The read finishes 3 residues shy of the CDR3 end, and the germline J gene is used to complete it. The chain has TRBV19 and TRBJ2-1; TRBD2 matches 13 bases. Germline assignment: CDR1 LNHDA and CDR2 SQIVND (reference sequence). The CDR3 has 15 amino acids. Trimming removed 4 bases from V and 5 bases from J; junction bases left unmatched: 2. The CDR3 region is CASSTGTSGNNEQFF. Partial CDR3 DNA: TGTGCCAGTAGTACCGGGACTAGCGGGAACAATGAG.

A remark on this clone: Sequencing ends 3 residues short of the CDR3 end; the germline J gene provides the rest. V and J are TRBV5-1 and TRBJ2-5; TRBD2 aligns across 11 bases. Germline-derived CDR1 and CDR2 are SGHRS and YFSETQ. The CDR3 extends over 18 amino acids. The DNA read from the CDR3 is TGCGCCAGCAGCTTGGGCGTAGCGGGGGGGACTAGCACAGATACC. The encoded protein is CASSLGVAGGTSTDT. The full CDR3 reads CASSLGVAGGTSTDTQYF.

Notes on this clone: The read gets to within 3 residues of the CDR3 end, and the germline J gene fills in the rest. The rearrangement links TRBV20-1 to TRBJ2-3; 10 positions agree with TRBD1. J was trimmed by 0 bases and V by 3 bases; bases with no gene match: 6. The CDR3 runs 16 residues. The germline V gene has CDR1 DFQATT and CDR2 SNEGSKA (reference sequence). CDR3 DNA (partial): TGCAGTGCTAGTAGGGGGACAGGGGCTAGCACAGATACG. It yields the protein CSASRGTGASTDT. The complete CDR3 sequence is CSASRGTGASTDTQYF.